The present entry profiles one T cell receptor (beta chain) with its context. This entry is derived from a study of CD8+ T cells in alopecia areata. Study-wide background: In an open-label trial, patients got 5 to 10 mg tofacitinib twice daily. The authors scored treated patients' severity by affected scalp percentage.

It was cDNA, reverse transcribed from extracted RNA, that served as the sequencing template. The repertoire was sequenced with immunoSEQ multiplex PCR; TCRdb's copy has only in-frame clones and lacks some. The sample consists of roughly 200,000 clones, roughly 53% of them appearing once. The treatment was: oral pan-JAK inhibitor, 5-10 mg twice daily. Researchers gathered lesional scalp punch biopsies and peripheral blood from patients with alopecia areata. Germline CDR1 is LGHNA and CDR2 is YSLEER. The CDR3 totals 13 residues. The V and J ends lost 4 bases and 8 bases respectively, with 14 bases between them.

This sequence originates from a human donor with alopecia areata. Sequences were derived from CD8+ T cells sorted from blood, sampled at week 24, from a patient treated with tofacitinib. The J gene is TRBJ1-1, the V gene TRBV4-3; tentatively, D is TRBD1 (5 bases). CDR3 DNA sequence: TGCGCCAGCAGCCCCGGACCAGGGAGAGAAGCTTTCTTT. Translating it yields CASSPGPGREAFF.